This T cell receptor (beta chain) is drawn from a study of blood T cell repertoires in COVID-19. For the study at large: COVID-19 samples, acute and convalescent, were from the United States, Italy and Spain. T cells, B-cell-depleted T cells, or PBMCs supplied cDNA or gDNA.

V gave up 5 bases and J gave up 0 bases; unmatched junction bases: 2. Germline V gives CDR1 LGHNA, CDR2 YNFKEQ. The CDR3 has 14 residues. Authors' methods: Counts of nucleated cells, estimated from reference gene primer amplification, were obtained. TCRdb's copy holds only in-frame clones and misses some; the assay was immunoSEQ multiplex PCR. That table supplies the V and J calls and clone size; D and trimming were determined from the DNA. The sample records fewer than 300,000 clones, 82% being singletons. The V call is TRBV4-2, the J call TRBJ2-5, with TRBD1 matching 8 bases. Sequencing used peripheral blood. This TCR was sampled from a woman between 18 and 29 years old with acute or convalescent COVID-19. CDR3 sequence (DNA): TGTGCCAGCAGCGTACAGGGGGACCAAGAGACCCAGTACTTC. It is translated as CASSVQGDQETQYF.